The TCR beta chain described here comes from a study of T cells in Graves' hyperthyroidism and ophthalmopathy. V lost 3 bases and J 1 base, leaving 10 bases between the germline ends. The CDR3 extends over 13 amino acids. Germline lookup yields CDR1 DFQATT and CDR2 SNEGSKA (reference sequence). The study's findings and limits: Onset of ophthalmopathy came a median approximately 6.5 months after the model predicted it.

RNA transcripts yielded amplified TCR beta CDR3 regions. In the first-round RT-PCR of the TCR CDR3, the HTBI primer set was used. One entry per CDR3 protein, called by TCRdb with MiXCR from the multiplex PCR reads. The sample records 340,000 or so distinct CDR3 sequences, around 17% being singletons. In regard to this clonotype: Its antigen is not known.

Sample: blood. The chain carries TRBV20-1 and TRBJ2-7; tentatively, D is TRBD2 (6 bases). This TCR derives from a man aged 25 to 40 with Graves' hyperthyroidism. The CDR3 nucleotides read TGCAGTGCTAGCGGGAGAGAATCCTACGAGCAGTACTTC. This translates into CSASGRESYEQYF.